This record covers a single T cell receptor (beta chain). What it binds is unknown. TCRdb's table, derived via immunoSEQ multiplex PCR, lists solely in-frame clones and lacks some. The sample lists some 130,000 clones; just over 90% were seen once. This sample stems from a study of T cell responses to AZD1222 COVID-19 vaccine. Study overall: Pooled samples include second doses given at about 4 or 12 weeks. Study results and caveats: White British ancestry dominated among donors, who included more females, and clonal diversity was possibly underestimated. Within unmutated variant regions lay the reported targets of nearly half of spike-specific TCRs. Baseline antibody screening turned up just a handful of seropositive AZD1222 recipients.

Germline values: CDR1 LGHNA, CDR2 YNFKEQ. Trimming cost V 2 bases and J 5 bases; bases outside gene matches: 5. The CDR3 consists of 17 residues. The source of this sequence is an adult in good health. The material sequenced was peripheral blood, taken on day 0 of AZD1222 vaccination. The chain is built from TRBV4-2 and TRBJ2-2; 13 bases are shared with TRBD2. The CDR3 spells CASSQPGTSGVTGELFF. The CDR3 bases are TGTGCCAGCAGCCAACCCGGGACTAGCGGGGTTACCGGGGAGCTGTTTTTT.